The rows below give T cell receptor beta chains drawn from one sample of a study of T cells in localized non-small cell lung cancer. Profiled with immunoSEQ multiplex PCR; TCRdb holds only in-frame clones, not every one. The table records tens of thousands of clones, approximately 84% of them present only once. This sample comprised PBMCs, obtained before any cancer treatment. These receptors originate from a man aged 35-69 years with stage II lung adenocarcinoma. Both conserved end residues are part of each CDR3. D genes are given only for firm matches. Some rows mark clone size as missing; the rest say once, few, many or name a class of expanded clone.

>-|TRBJ2-6|-|TRBV7-3
TGTGCCAGCAGCTTATCGTCTGGGGCCAACGTCCTGACTTTC
CASSLSSGANVLTF
>TRBD1|TRBJ1-4|-|TRBV25-1
TGTGCCAGCAGTATCAGGGGGAGGGAAAAACTGTTTTTT
CASSIRGREKLFF
>TRBD1|TRBJ1-5|few|TRBV7-2
TGTGCCAGCAGCTTGTCAGGGGGCTATAGCAATCAGCCCCAGCATTTT
CASSLSGGYSNQPQHF
>-|TRBJ1-1|-|TRBV6-6
TGTGCCAGCAGTTACCCGACGGGGGGCGGGAACACTGAAGCTTTCTTT
CASSYPTGGGNTEAFF
>TRBD2|TRBJ2-7|-|TRBV6-1
TGTGCCAGCAGATCCGGGACTACCTCCTACGAGCAGTACTTC
CASRSGTTSYEQYF
>-|TRBJ2-7|-|TRBV11-3
TGTGCCAGCAGCTTAGAAGGGGCCCGCTACGAGCAGTACTTC
CASSLEGARYEQYF
>TRBD1|TRBJ1-2|-|TRBV10-3
TGTGCCATCAGTGAAGGGGACAGGGGGCTCGGCTACACCTTC
CAISEGDRGLGYTF
>-|TRBJ2-7|-|TRBV7-3
TGTGCCAGCAGCGCAGACAGGAACCACGAGCAGTACTTC
CASSADRNHEQYF
>-|TRBJ2-7|-|TRBV4-2
TGTGCCAGCAGCCAAGTGATTATGGGCGGGACGGGCGAGCAGTACTTC
CASSQVIMGGTGEQYF
>TRBD1|TRBJ1-5|-|TRBV6-5
TGTGCCAGCAGTAAAGGACAGGGGGAAAGTCAGCCCCAGCATTTT
CASSKGQGESQPQHF
>-|TRBJ2-7|-|TRBV6-5
TGTGCCAGCAGTTTTTCCCAGGGGTCCCCCTACGAGCAGTACTTC
CASSFSQGSPYEQYF
>TRBD2|TRBJ2-3|-|TRBV6-4
TGTGCCAGCAGAGCGAAGGCGGGAGGCACAGATACGCAGTATTTT
CASRAKAGGTDTQYF
>-|TRBJ1-4|few|TRBV19
TGTGCCAGTAGTATCAGAGGGGGGAATGAAAAACTGTTTTTT
CASSIRGGNEKLFF
>TRBD1|TRBJ2-2|-|TRBV27
TGTGCCAGCAGTTTACAGGGGGCATTCACCGGGGAGCTGTTTTTT
CASSLQGAFTGELFF
>-|TRBJ2-5|-|TRBV5-1
TGCGCCAGCAGCTTGACACAGCTACAAGAGACCCAGTACTTC
CASSLTQLQETQYF
>TRBD1|TRBJ2-5|-|TRBV6-5
TGTGCCAGCAGTTACCGGGACAGTCAAGAGACCCAGTACTTC
CASSYRDSQETQYF
>-|TRBJ1-5|-|TRBV19
TGTGCCAGTAGTACGGGGGTTGGAGCCCAGCATTTT
CASSTGVGAQHF
>TRBD1|TRBJ2-5|-|TRBV2
TGTGCCAGCAGTGGACAGGGACAAGAGACCCAGTACTTC
CASSGQGQETQYF
>TRBD2|TRBJ2-1|few|TRBV7-6
TGTGCCAGCAGCCGAACAGCGGGAGCCCTAAATGAGCAGTTCTTC
CASSRTAGALNEQFF
>TRBD1|TRBJ1-2|-|TRBV27
TGTGCCAGCAGTTCTCTGGGACAGCCCCTTCCTAACTATGGCTACACCTTC
CASSSLGQPLPNYGYTF
>TRBD2|TRBJ2-1|-|TRBV5-1
TGCGCCAGCAGCCCCCCGGGGGGGGGCCGTTACAATGAGCAGTTCTTC
CASSPPGGGRYNEQFF
>-|TRBJ1-3|-|TRBV2
TGTGCCAGCGGGGGGGAACTGAACTCTGGAAACACCATATATTTT
CASGGELNSGNTIYF
>-|TRBJ1-5|-|TRBV19
TGTGCCAGTAGTCCAGGGGTTTCTAATCAGCCCCAGCATTTT
CASSPGVSNQPQHF
>-|TRBJ2-3|-|TRBV19
TGTGCCAGTAGTCCCCAGGGAGGCACAGATACGCAGTATTTT
CASSPQGGTDTQYF
>TRBD2|TRBJ2-3|-|TRBV4-1
TGCGCCAGCAGCCAAGATCAAAAAAGCGGGGGGCTTGCCACAGATACGCAGTATTTT
CASSQDQKSGGLATDTQYF
>-|TRBJ2-6|-|TRBV7-9
TGTGCCAGCAGCGCGAGGAACCCCTCTGGGGCCAACGTCCTGACTTTC
CASSARNPSGANVLTF
>-|TRBJ1-2|-|TRBV10-3
TGTGCCATCAGTCCCGTAGCGGGGAACTATGGCTACACCTTC
CAISPVAGNYGYTF
>-|TRBJ1-4|medium-sized|TRBV19
TGTGCCAGTAGTATACGACGGCCTGGTGAAAAACTGTTTTTT
CASSIRRPGEKLFF
>-|TRBJ1-2|once|TRBV6-1
TGTGCCAGCAGTGAACAGCCGTTTAACTATGGCTACACCTTC
CASSEQPFNYGYTF
>TRBD1|TRBJ1-2|once|TRBV6-1
TGTGCCAGTAGACTAGGACAGGCCAAAGGCTACACCTTC
CASRLGQAKGYTF
>TRBD1|TRBJ1-2|-|TRBV10-2
TGCGCCAGCAGTGGGGGGACAGGTCCCTCCACCTTC
CASSGGTGPSTF
>-|TRBJ2-5|-|TRBV7-8
TGTGCCAGCACCGCACTCTCTTGGCCGACCCAGTACTTC
CASTALSWPTQYF
>-|TRBJ1-2|few|TRBV2
TGTGCCAGCAATAGGGTGGAAGGGTCTGGCTACACCTTC
CASNRVEGSGYTF
>TRBD1|TRBJ2-7|-|TRBV27
TGTGCCAGCAGGCTAGGACAGGGACAAGCCTACGAGCAGTACTTC
CASRLGQGQAYEQYF
>TRBD2|TRBJ2-7|-|TRBV7-9
TGTGCCAGCAGCTTAGCGCCACTAGCGGGAGGGAACGAGCAGTACTTC
CASSLAPLAGGNEQYF
>TRBD2|TRBJ2-1|-|TRBV5-1
TGCGCCAGCAGCCCCACTAGCGGGGGTTACAATGAGCAGTTCTTC
CASSPTSGGYNEQFF
>-|TRBJ2-2|-|TRBV9
TGTGCCAGCAGTTTCCAGGGGAAGCAACGGGTCGGGGAGCTGTTTTTT
CASSFQGKQRVGELFF
>-|TRBJ2-7|-|TRBV10-3
TGTGCCATCAGTGAGTCAGGGCAGGTTTACCACGAGCAGTACTTC
CAISESGQVYHEQYF
>TRBD1|TRBJ2-7|few|TRBV5-4
TGTGCCAGCAGCTATGGACAGGACGAGCAGTACTTC
CASSYGQDEQYF
>-|TRBJ2-3|-|TRBV7-9
TGTGCAAGCCGGGGGACAGCAGGCACAGATACGCAGTATTTT
CASRGTAGTDTQYF
>TRBD1|TRBJ1-1|-|TRBV11-3
TGTGCCAGCAGCCGACAGGGGGTAGACACTGAAGCTTTCTTT
CASSRQGVDTEAFF
>-|TRBJ2-3|-|TRBV2
TGTGCCAGCAGTCTGGTAGGCGGGGCGAGCACAGATACGCAGTATTTT
CASSLVGGASTDTQYF
>-|TRBJ1-1|-|TRBV14
TGTGCCAGCAGCCAAGATGCCAGCCCTGAAGCTTTCTTT
CASSQDASPEAFF
>TRBD2|TRBJ2-1|-|TRBV5-1
TGCGCCAGCAGCTTGACAGCGGGAGCTCCATTGGGCAATGAGCAGTTCTTC
CASSLTAGAPLGNEQFF
>-|TRBJ2-7|-|TRBV19
TGTGCCAGTAGTATGTCGGGCGGTGGAGCAAACACCTACGAGCAGTACTTC
CASSMSGGGANTYEQYF
>-|TRBJ1-2|-|TRBV2
TGTGCCAGTGCCGACAGAGACTATGGCTACACCTTC
CASADRDYGYTF
>-|TRBJ1-4|-|TRBV30
TGTGCCTGGAGCGCGGGTAGTGGGGAAAAACTGTTTTTT
CAWSAGSGEKLFF
>-|TRBJ1-3|few|TRBV5-5
TGTGCCAGCAGCTTGCTCCCCCCCGGGGGAAACACCATATATTTT
CASSLLPPGGNTIYF
>TRBD1|TRBJ1-1|-|TRBV18
TGTGCCAGCTCACCTTCACAGGGGATGGACACTGAAGCTTTCTTT
CASSPSQGMDTEAFF
>TRBD1|TRBJ2-7|-|TRBV10-3
TGTGCCATCAGATGGACAGGGGGTGACGGCGAGCAGTACTTC
CAIRWTGGDGEQYF
>-|TRBJ1-5|-|TRBV4-2
TGTGCCAGCAGCCCGCAGGGTGACAATCAGCCCCAGCATTTT
CASSPQGDNQPQHF
>TRBD1|TRBJ2-3|-|TRBV9
TGTGCCAGCAGTTCTCACCTGGTACCAGGGGGCGCAGATACGCAGTATTTT
CASSSHLVPGGADTQYF
>-|TRBJ2-3|-|TRBV27
TGTGCCAGCCGACCGACCGTGGATACGCAGTATTTT
CASRPTVDTQYF
>-|TRBJ1-4|-|TRBV5-1
TGCGCCAGCAGCCCGGGCCACAGCTCCGGAACAGAAAAACTGTTTTTT
CASSPGHSSGTEKLFF
>-|TRBJ2-2|few|TRBV6-5
TGTGCCAGCAGTTATCGGGGGGCTAACACCGGGGAGCTGTTTTTT
CASSYRGANTGELFF
>TRBD1|TRBJ1-2|-|TRBV29-1
TGCAGCGTCGAGACAGGGGGCGATGGCTACACCTTC
CSVETGGDGYTF
>-|TRBJ2-1|-|TRBV4-2
TGTGCCAGCAGCCAAGAAACGGACTCCTACAATGAGCAGTTCTTC
CASSQETDSYNEQFF
>-|TRBJ2-7|-|TRBV9
TGTGCCAGCAGCGTCGCAAGTGGGAGCTACGAGCAGTACTTC
CASSVASGSYEQYF
>TRBD1|TRBJ1-1|-|TRBV9
TGTGCCAGCAGCGGAGGGACAGGGTCGAACACTGAAGCTTTCTTT
CASSGGTGSNTEAFF
>TRBD2|TRBJ2-3|-|TRBV5-1
TGCGCCAGCAGCACGGGGGGGATCACAGATACGCAGTATTTT
CASSTGGITDTQYF